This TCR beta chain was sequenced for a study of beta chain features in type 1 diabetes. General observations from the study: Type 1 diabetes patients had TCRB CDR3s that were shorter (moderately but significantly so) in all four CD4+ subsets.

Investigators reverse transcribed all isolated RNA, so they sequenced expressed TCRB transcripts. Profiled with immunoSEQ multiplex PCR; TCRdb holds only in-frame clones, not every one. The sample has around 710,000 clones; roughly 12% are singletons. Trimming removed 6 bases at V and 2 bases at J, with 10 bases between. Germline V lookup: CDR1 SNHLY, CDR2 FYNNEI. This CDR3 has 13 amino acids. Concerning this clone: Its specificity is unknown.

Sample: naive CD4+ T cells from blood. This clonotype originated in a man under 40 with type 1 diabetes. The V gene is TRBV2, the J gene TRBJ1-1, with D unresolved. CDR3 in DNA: TGTGCCAGCAGATTCGTCGTAAACACTGAAGCTTTCTTT. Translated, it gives CASRFVVNTEAFF.